The rows below give T cell receptor beta chains drawn from one sample of a study of T cells after yellow fever vaccination. TCRdb independently ran MiXCR on the 5' RACE reads; one entry per CDR3 protein. The table shows 400,000 to 650,000 distinct CDR3 sequences, with around a fifth occurring only once. Sequences were derived from PBMCs, sampled 20 to 25 days after the first yellow fever vaccination. All receptors come from a man in his late teens or twenties who received the YFV17D yellow fever vaccine. CDR3s include the opening cysteine and the closing phenylalanine or tryptophan. Each record gives: clone size, V gene, D gene, J gene, CDR3 DNA, CDR3 protein. The D gene is left open where the match is weak. A clone size is listed for some rows: how often the clone was seen (once, few, many), or a class if it is expanded.

NA	TRBV7-8	NA	TRBJ1-2	TGTGCCAGCAGCTTAGCCAGGGACTTCGCTAGCTATGGCTACACCTTC	CASSLARDFASYGYTF
few	TRBV14	NA	TRBJ2-3	TGTGCCAGCAGCCCTCGGACGGCTACCGCCACAGATACGCAGTATTTT	CASSPRTATATDTQYF
many	TRBV3-1	NA	TRBJ2-5	TGTGCCAGCAGCCAAGATGGGGGGCAAGAGACCCAGTACTTC	CASSQDGGQETQYF
few	TRBV4-3	NA	TRBJ2-3	TGCGCCAGCAGCCGGTTGCGAGAACAGGGTCGCACAGATACGCAGTATTTT	CASSRLREQGRTDTQYF
NA	TRBV5-4	NA	TRBJ2-3	TGTGCCAGCAGCTCGCCCAGGGAAAGGGACACAGATACGCAGTATTTT	CASSSPRERDTDTQYF
few	TRBV7-2	NA	TRBJ2-5	TGTGCCACTGCGGAGCTAGTTTTAGGGGAGACCCAGTACTTC	CATAELVLGETQYF
NA	TRBV20-1	NA	TRBJ2-1	TGCAGTGCTAGGGGGGGCGCAGGCTCCTACAATGAGCAGTTCTTC	CSARGGAGSYNEQFF
NA	TRBV27	NA	TRBJ1-1	TGTGCCAGCAGTTTTGGGCCCCACACTGAAGCTTTCTTT	CASSFGPHTEAFF
NA	TRBV7-3	TRBD2	TRBJ2-1	TGTGCCAGCAGCTTAAACGGGCGGGGGGCGTACAATGAGCAGTTCTTC	CASSLNGRGAYNEQFF
NA	TRBV11-2	NA	TRBJ1-1	TGTGCCAGCAGCTTAGGGAGGTCGTGGGACACTGAAGCTTTCTTT	CASSLGRSWDTEAFF
NA	TRBV20-1	NA	TRBJ1-6	TGCAGTGCTCCGCCGAACAGTTTATTCAATTCACCCCTCCACTTT	CSAPPNSLFNSPLHF
NA	TRBV18	NA	TRBJ2-1	TGTGCCAGCTCACCGTACCCTACTGGAAGTCCGCAGTTCTTC	CASSPYPTGSPQFF
few	TRBV29-1	NA	TRBJ2-7	TGCAGCGTCTGCCTCGGGACTTACGAGCAGTACTTC	CSVCLGTYEQYF
NA	TRBV6-1	NA	TRBJ1-5	TGTGCCAGCAGCCCCGAATGGGGCGGCCAGCCCCAGCATTTT	CASSPEWGGQPQHF
NA	TRBV20-1	NA	TRBJ1-5	TGCAGTGCTAGAAGCAGGGAACACAATCAGCCCCAGCATTTT	CSARSREHNQPQHF
few	TRBV7-2	TRBD2	TRBJ2-5	TGTGCCAGCAGCTTATTGGGGGGGGAGATAGAGACCCAGTACTTC	CASSLLGGEIETQYF
NA	TRBV5-4	TRBD2	TRBJ2-3	TGTGCCAGCAGCTTCCGCGGGGGTAAAACAGATACGCAGTATTTT	CASSFRGGKTDTQYF
NA	TRBV29-1	TRBD1	TRBJ2-1	TGCAGCGTGGACAGGGGGGAGCAGTTCTTC	CSVDRGEQFF
NA	TRBV6-5	NA	TRBJ1-4	TGTGCCAGCAGTTATAGGGTCAGATACGAAAAACTGTTTTTT	CASSYRVRYEKLFF
few	TRBV11-2	TRBD2	TRBJ2-1	TGTGCCAGCAGCTTAACTACTAGCGGGGCAACGCTCTACAATGAGCAGTTCTTC	CASSLTTSGATLYNEQFF
many	TRBV4-2	TRBD2	TRBJ2-3	TGTGCCAGCAGCCAAGTTAGCGGGGGACCCACAGATACGCAGTATTTT	CASSQVSGGPTDTQYF
NA	TRBV24-1	NA	TRBJ2-1	TGTGCCACCAGTGAGGGCAGCCGTACAAATGAGCAGTTCTTC	CATSEGSRTNEQFF
NA	TRBV24-1	NA	TRBJ2-3	TGTGCCACCAGTGATGTTGCGGGGCCCGGGGATACGCAGTATTTT	CATSDVAGPGDTQYF
few	TRBV29-1	NA	TRBJ2-3	TGCAGCGTTGCGGGCTCAGGGGGGGGACTCGATACGCAGTATTTT	CSVAGSGGGLDTQYF
NA	TRBV12-3/TRBV12-4	NA	TRBJ2-7	TGTGCCAGCAAACCGACAGGTCCCACCGTGGAGCAGTACTTC	CASKPTGPTVEQYF
few	TRBV30	NA	TRBJ2-7	TGTGCCTGCAAAGGAGGCTACGAGCAGTACTTC	CACKGGYEQYF
NA	TRBV18	NA	TRBJ2-7	TGTGCCAGCTCACCCGGACACGGACCATCCTACGAGCAGTACTTC	CASSPGHGPSYEQYF
NA	TRBV12-3/TRBV12-4	NA	TRBJ2-5	TGTGCCAGCAACCTAAACCCAGGGTCAGAGACCCAGTACTTC	CASNLNPGSETQYF
NA	TRBV30	NA	TRBJ1-2	TGTGCCTGGAGTCACAGTCCCCATGGCTACACCTTC	CAWSHSPHGYTF
NA	TRBV3-1	NA	TRBJ1-4	TGTGCCAGCAGCCAAGTCGGGACTTCGGGACGACTGTTTTTT	CASSQVGTSGRLFF
few	TRBV5-1	NA	TRBJ1-2	TGCGCCAGCAGCTGGGACGGACCGCCTAACTATGGCTACACCTTC	CASSWDGPPNYGYTF
few	TRBV27	NA	TRBJ1-1	TGTGCCAGCAGTCACCGATACCCCCAGGGGAAGAACACTGAAGCTTTCTTT	CASSHRYPQGKNTEAFF